The 8 T cell receptor beta chains below come from one sample, sequenced in a study of breast tumors, draining lymph nodes, adjacent tissues. Via MiXCR, TCRdb re-called the multiplex PCR reads, giving one row per CDR3 protein. The data show around 120,000 distinct CDR3 sequences, just under 20% seen once. The lymph nodes were axillary draining lymph nodes from breast cancer patients. What was sequenced was axillary lymph node tissue. The origin of the receptors is a female donor with breast cancer. Some clones in this sample may be carry-over from other donors' samples.

Comment on this clonotype: A clone one base away is much larger, so this may be a read error. The chain has TRBV3-1 and TRBJ2-7; 7 bases map to TRBD2. This CDR3 has 16 residues. Germline CDR1 LGHDT, CDR2 YNNKEL (reference sequence). CDR3 loop: CAGSQDVGGRAGEQYF. In nucleotides, the CDR3 is TGTGCCGGCAGCCAAGATGTTGGAGGGAGGGCCGGTGAGCAGTACTTC.

This clonotype was counted many times. This chain connects TRBV10-3 to TRBJ2-1; D call uncertain. Germline V CDR1 and CDR2: ENHRY, SYGVKD. V was pared by 1 base and J by 5 bases, with 15 bases between. There are 16 residues in the CDR3. Here the CDR3 reads CAISEYEWKGHNEQFF. The CDR3 DNA reads TGTGCCATCAGTGAGTACGAGTGGAAAGGGCACAATGAGCAGTTCTTC.

This clonotype was found many times. The chain uses TRBV10-1 and TRBJ1-3; the D is unclear. The CDR3 is 15 amino acids. The V gene's germline CDR1 is WNHNN and CDR2 SYGVQD (reference sequence). The germline V and J ends were trimmed by 7 bases and 0 bases, with 13 bases remaining between them. CDR3 protein: CASKAYKSSGNTIYF. The CDR3 region has the DNA TGCGCCAGCAAGGCCTATAAGAGCTCTGGAAACACCATATATTTT.

The table lists this clonotype with many counts. The chain carries TRBV12-3 or TRBV12-4 and TRBJ2-3; D might be TRBD2 (6 bases). The CDR3 is 13 residues long. The germline V and J ends were trimmed by 4 bases and 8 bases, with 13 bases remaining between them. CDR3 DNA sequence: TGTGCCAGCAGTTGGGAGATGGGAGGTACGCAGTATTTT. It encodes CASSWEMGGTQYF.

This clonotype was found many times. This sequence joins TRBV19 and TRBJ1-6; D ambiguous. The CDR3 sequence is 13 residues long. With 6 bases removed from V and 7 bases from J, the gap between germline ends came to 10 bases. In germline, CDR1 is LNHDA, CDR2 SQIVND (reference sequence). CDR3: CASSQSRNSPLHF. Written as DNA, the CDR3 is TGTGCCAGTAGCCAGAGTCGGAATTCACCCCTCCACTTT.

In this sample, this clonotype is medium-sized (0.01 to 0.1%). The J gene is TRBJ1-6, the V gene TRBV27; a possible D gene is TRBD1 (5 bases). The germline V gene encodes CDR1 MNHEY and CDR2 SMNVEV (reference sequence). The V and J ends lost 6 bases and 6 bases respectively, with 6 bases between them. The CDR3 length is 12 residues. CDR3 sequence reads: CASRTANSPLHF. CDR3 DNA sequence: TGTGCCAGCAGGACAGCTAATTCACCCCTCCACTTT.

This clonotype was seen at least ten times. The rearrangement joins TRBV5-4 to TRBJ2-5, with 7 bases that match TRBD1. The junction had 9 bases not matched to a gene; V was cut back by 4 bases and J by 3 bases. The V gene's germline CDR1 is SGHNT and CDR2 YYREEE (reference sequence). The length of the CDR3 is 15 residues. The CDR3 sequence: CASSGGEDREETQYF. Written as DNA, the CDR3 is TGTGCCAGCAGCGGCGGAGAAGACAGGGAAGAGACCCAGTACTTC.

There are many counts of this clonotype. Germline is not matched at one junction end, which may reflect a read error. The J gene is TRBJ1-5, the V gene TRBV10-3; D is possibly TRBD1 (6 bases). CDR3 length: 12 residues. In germline, CDR1 is ENHRY, CDR2 SYGVKD. The CDR3 DNA is TGTGCCATAAGTGGGGGCTATCAGCCCCAGCATTTT. Translating it yields CAISGGYQPQHF.